The next 3 T cell receptor beta chains were all read from a single sample in a study of T cells after yellow fever vaccination. MiXCR was run by TCRdb on the 5' RACE reads, yielding one entry per CDR3 protein. The table records 500,000 to 650,000 distinct CDR3 sequences, about 12% of them present only once. Material: PBMCs, obtained on the day of the yellow fever booster vaccination. These receptors all stem from a man younger than 45 who received the YFV17D yellow fever vaccine.

This clonotype has just a few counts. The chain has TRBV14 and TRBJ2-1; 9 bases map to TRBD2. The ends lost 1 base at V and 5 bases at J; junction bases unmatched: 9. This CDR3 has 17 amino acids. Germline CDR1 reads SGHDN; CDR2 reads FVKESK. The CDR3 DNA sequence: TGTGCCAGCAGCCAAGCGCGTCTAGCGGGGATTAACAATGAGCAGTTCTTC. It translates to CASSQARLAGINNEQFF.

V gene TRBV12-3 or TRBV12-4 combines with J gene TRBJ2-2; 10 bases fit TRBD1. V was clipped by 11 bases and J by 6 bases; unmatched bases: 6. The CDR3 runs 13 residues. The CDR3 region has the DNA TGTGCCGTCCCGGGACAGGGGCCCGGGGAGCTGTTTTTT. The encoded protein is CAVPGQGPGELFF.

This clonotype was counted a few times. The chain carries TRBV20-1 and TRBJ2-1, with 10 bases fitting TRBD2. Germline lookup yields CDR1 DFQATT and CDR2 SNEGSKA (reference sequence). Trimming cost V 2 bases and J 3 bases; bases outside gene matches: 7. There are 16 residues in the CDR3. The CDR3 reads CSARNLAGVFYNEQFF. The CDR3 DNA is TGCAGTGCTAGAAATCTAGCGGGAGTCTTCTACAATGAGCAGTTCTTC.